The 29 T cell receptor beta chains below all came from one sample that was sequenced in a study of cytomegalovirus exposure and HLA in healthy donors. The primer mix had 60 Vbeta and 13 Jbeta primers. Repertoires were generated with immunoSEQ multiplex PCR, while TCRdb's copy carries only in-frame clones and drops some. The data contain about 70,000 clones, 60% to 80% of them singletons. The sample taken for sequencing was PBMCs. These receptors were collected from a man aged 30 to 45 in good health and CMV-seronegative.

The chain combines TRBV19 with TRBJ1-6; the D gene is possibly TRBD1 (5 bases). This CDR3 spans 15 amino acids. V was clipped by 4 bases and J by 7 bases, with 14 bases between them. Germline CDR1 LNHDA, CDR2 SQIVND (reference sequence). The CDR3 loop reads CASSTQDTWNSPLHF. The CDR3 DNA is TGTGCCAGTAGTACCCAGGACACCTGGAATTCACCCCTCCACTTT.

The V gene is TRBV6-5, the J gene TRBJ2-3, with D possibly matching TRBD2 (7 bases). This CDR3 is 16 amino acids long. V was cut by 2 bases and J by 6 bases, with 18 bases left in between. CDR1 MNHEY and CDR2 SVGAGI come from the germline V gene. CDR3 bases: TGTGCCAGCAGTTACAGGGGGGGGGCAGGGTCGGATACGCAGTATTTT. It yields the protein CASSYRGGAGSDTQYF.

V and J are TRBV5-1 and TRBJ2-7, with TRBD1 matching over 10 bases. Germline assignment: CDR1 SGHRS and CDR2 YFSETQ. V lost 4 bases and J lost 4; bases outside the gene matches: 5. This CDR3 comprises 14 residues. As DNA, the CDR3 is TGCGCCAGCAGCGCCGGGACAGGGGATTACGAGCAGTACTTC. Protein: CASSAGTGDYEQYF.

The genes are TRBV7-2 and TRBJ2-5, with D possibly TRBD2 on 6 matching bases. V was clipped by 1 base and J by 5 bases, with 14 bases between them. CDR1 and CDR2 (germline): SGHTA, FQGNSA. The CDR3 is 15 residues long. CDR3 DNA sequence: TGTGCCAGCAGCTTAGAACCAGCGGGCCATGAGACCCAGTACTTC. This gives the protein CASSLEPAGHETQYF.

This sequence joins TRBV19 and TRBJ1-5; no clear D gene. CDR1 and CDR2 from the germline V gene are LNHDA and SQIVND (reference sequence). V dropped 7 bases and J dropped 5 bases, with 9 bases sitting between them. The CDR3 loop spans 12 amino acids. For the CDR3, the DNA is TGTGCCAGTACGGTTTCCGATCAGCCCCAGCATTTT. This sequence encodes CASTVSDQPQHF.

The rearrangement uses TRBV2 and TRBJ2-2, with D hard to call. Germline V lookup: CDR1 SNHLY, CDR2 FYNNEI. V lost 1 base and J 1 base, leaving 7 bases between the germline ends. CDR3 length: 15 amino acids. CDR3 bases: TGTGCCAGCAGTGAAGACCCACTGAACACCGGGGAGCTGTTTTTT. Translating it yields CASSEDPLNTGELFF.

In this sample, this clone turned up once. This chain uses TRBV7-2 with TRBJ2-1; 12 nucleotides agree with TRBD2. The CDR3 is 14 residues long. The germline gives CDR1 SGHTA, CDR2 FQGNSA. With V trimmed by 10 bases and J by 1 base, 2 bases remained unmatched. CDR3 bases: TGTGCCACAGGACTAGCGGGGTCCTACAATGAGCAGTTCTTC. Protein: CATGLAGSYNEQFF.

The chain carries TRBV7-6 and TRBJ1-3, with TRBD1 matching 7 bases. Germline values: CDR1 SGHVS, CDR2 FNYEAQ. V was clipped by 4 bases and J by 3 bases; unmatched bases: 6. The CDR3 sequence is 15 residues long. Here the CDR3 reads CASSSRGTVGNTIYF. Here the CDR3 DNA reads TGTGCCAGCAGCTCGCGCGGGACAGTTGGAAACACCATATATTTT.

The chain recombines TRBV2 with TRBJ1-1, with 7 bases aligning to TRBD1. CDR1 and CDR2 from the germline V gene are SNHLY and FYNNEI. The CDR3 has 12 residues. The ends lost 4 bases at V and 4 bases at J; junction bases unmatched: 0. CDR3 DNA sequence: TGTGCCAGCAGTGGGGACAGCACTGAAGCTTTCTTT. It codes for CASSGDSTEAFF.

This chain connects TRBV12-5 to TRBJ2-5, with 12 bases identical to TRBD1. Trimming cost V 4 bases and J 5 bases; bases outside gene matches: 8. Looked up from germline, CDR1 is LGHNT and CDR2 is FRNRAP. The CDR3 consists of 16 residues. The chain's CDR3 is CASGSLGTGGFETQYF. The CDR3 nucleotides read TGTGCTAGTGGTTCGTTAGGGACAGGGGGCTTTGAGACCCAGTACTTC.

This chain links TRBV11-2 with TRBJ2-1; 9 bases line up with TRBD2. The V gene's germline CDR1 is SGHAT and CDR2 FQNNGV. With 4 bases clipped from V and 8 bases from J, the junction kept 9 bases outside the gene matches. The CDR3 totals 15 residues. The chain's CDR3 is CASSSSGTSIYEQFF. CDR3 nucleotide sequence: TGTGCCAGCAGCTCTTCCGGGACTAGCATCTATGAGCAGTTCTTC.

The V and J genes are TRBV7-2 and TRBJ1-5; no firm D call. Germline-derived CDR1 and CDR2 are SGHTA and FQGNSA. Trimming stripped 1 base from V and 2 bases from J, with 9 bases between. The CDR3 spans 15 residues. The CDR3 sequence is CASSLVRGGNQPQHF. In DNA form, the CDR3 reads TGTGCCAGCAGCTTAGTACGGGGAGGCAATCAGCCCCAGCATTTT.

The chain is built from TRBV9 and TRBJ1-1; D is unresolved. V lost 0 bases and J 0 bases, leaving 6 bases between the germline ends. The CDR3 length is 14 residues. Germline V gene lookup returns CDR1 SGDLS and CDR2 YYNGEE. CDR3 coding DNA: TGTGCCAGCAGCGTAGACCTACTGAACACTGAAGCTTTCTTT. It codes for CASSVDLLNTEAFF.

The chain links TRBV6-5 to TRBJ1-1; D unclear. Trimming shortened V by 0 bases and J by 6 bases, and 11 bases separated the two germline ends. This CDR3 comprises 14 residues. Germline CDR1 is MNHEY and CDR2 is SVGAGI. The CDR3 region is CASSYSTSRSEAFF. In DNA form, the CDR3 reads TGTGCCAGCAGTTACTCGACTAGCAGGTCTGAAGCTTTCTTT.

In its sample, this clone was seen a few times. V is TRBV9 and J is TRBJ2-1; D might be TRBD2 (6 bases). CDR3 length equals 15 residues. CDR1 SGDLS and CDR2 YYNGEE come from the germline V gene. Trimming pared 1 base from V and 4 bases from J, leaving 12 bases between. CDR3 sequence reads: CASSVRDSEYNEQFF. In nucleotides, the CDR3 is TGTGCCAGCAGCGTACGGGACTCTGAATACAATGAGCAGTTCTTC.

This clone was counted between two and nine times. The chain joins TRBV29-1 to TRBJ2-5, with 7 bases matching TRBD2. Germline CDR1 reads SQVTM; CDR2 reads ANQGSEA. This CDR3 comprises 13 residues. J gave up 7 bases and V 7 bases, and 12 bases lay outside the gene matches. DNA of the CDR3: TGCAGCGCATCATCCGGGACTACTGGGACCCAGTACTTC. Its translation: CSASSGTTGTQYF.

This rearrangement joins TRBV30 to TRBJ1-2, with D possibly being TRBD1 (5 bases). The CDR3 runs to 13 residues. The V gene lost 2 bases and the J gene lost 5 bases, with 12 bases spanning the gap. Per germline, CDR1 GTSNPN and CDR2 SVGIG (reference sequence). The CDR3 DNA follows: TGTGCCTGGAGTAAGCGGGCAGGGTATGGCTACACCTTC. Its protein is CAWSKRAGYGYTF.

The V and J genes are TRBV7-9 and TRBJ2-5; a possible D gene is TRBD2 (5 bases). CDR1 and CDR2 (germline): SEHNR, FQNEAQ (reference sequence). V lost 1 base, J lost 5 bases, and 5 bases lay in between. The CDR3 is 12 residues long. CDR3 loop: CASSLVAETQYF. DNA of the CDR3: TGTGCCAGCAGCTTAGTAGCGGAGACCCAGTACTTC.

The CDR3 DNA sequence: TGTGCCAGCAGCTTCGGGGGGAACACTGAAGCTTTCTTT. As protein: CASSFGGNTEAFF. The chain is built from TRBV7-2 and TRBJ1-1, with D perhaps TRBD1 (5 bases). The germline CDR1 and CDR2 sequences are SGHTA and FQGNSA. This CDR3 has 13 amino acids. V was cut by 3 bases and J by 1 base, with 6 bases left in between. The whole variable domain, remainder taken from reference TRBV7-2 and TRBJ1-1, is GAGVSQSPSNKVTEKGKDVELRCDPISGHTALYWYRQSLGQGLEFLIYFQGNSAPDKSGLPSDRFSAERTGGSVSTLTIQRTQQEDSAVYLCASSFGGNTEAFFGQGTRLTVV.

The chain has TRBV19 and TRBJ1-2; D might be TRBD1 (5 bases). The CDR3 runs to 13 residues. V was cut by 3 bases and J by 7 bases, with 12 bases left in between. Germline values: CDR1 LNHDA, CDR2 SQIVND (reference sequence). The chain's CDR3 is CASSIGPGSGYTF. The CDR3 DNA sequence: TGTGCCAGTAGTATCGGTCCAGGGTCTGGCTACACCTTC. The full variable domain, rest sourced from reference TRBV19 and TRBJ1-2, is DGGITQSPKYLFRKEGQNVTLSCEQNLNHDAMYWYRQDPGQGLRLIYYSQIVNDFQKGDIAEGYSVSREKKESFPLTVTSAQKNPTAFYLCASSIGPGSGYTFGSGTRLTVV.

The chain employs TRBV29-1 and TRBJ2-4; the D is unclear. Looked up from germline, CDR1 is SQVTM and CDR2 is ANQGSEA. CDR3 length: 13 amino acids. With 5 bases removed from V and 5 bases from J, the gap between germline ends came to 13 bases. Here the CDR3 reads CSVRKSPENIQYF. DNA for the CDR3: TGCAGCGTTAGAAAGAGTCCCGAAAACATTCAGTACTTC.

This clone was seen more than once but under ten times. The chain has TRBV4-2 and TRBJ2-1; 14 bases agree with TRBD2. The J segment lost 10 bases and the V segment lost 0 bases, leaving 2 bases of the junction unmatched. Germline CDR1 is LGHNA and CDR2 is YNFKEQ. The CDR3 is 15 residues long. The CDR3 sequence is CASSQDRLAGGEQFF. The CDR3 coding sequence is TGTGCCAGCAGCCAAGATCGACTAGCGGGGGGGGAGCAGTTCTTC.

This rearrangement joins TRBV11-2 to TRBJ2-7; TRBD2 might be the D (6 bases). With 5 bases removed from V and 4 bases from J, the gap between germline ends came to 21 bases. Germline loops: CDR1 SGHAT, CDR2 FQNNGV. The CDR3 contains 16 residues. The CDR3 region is CASSPIARGSRYEQYF. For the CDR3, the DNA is TGTGCCAGCAGCCCCATTGCCCGGGGGTCAAGATACGAGCAGTACTTC.

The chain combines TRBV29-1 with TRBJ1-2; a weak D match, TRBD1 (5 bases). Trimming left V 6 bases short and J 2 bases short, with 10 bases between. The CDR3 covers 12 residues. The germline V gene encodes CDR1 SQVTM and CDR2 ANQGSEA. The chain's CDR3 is CSVGPGNYGYTF. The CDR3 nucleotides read TGCAGCGTCGGGCCAGGGAACTATGGCTACACCTTC.

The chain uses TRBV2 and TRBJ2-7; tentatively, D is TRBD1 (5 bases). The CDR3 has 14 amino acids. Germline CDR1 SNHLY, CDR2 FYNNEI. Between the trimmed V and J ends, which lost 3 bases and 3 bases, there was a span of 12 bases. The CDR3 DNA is TGTGCCAGCAGTGATGCGGACGGACACTACGAGCAGTACTTC. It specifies CASSDADGHYEQYF.

Written as DNA, the CDR3 is TGTGCCAGCAGCTTACGGGGGAGGTATGGCTACACCTTC. This translates into CASSLRGRYGYTF. The J gene is TRBJ1-2, the V gene TRBV5-6; TRBD1 might be the D (5 bases). V was shortened by 2 bases and J by 5 bases, with 10 bases between the two germline ends. The CDR3 length is 13 residues. CDR1 is SGHDT and CDR2 is YYEEEE in the germline V gene. Variable domain in full (rest from reference TRBV5-6 and TRBJ1-2): DAGVTQSPTHLIKTRGQQVTLRCSPKSGHDTVSWYQQALGQGPQFIFQYYEEEERQRGNFPDRFSGHQFPNYSSELNVNALLLGDSALYLCASSLRGRYGYTFGSGTRLTVV.

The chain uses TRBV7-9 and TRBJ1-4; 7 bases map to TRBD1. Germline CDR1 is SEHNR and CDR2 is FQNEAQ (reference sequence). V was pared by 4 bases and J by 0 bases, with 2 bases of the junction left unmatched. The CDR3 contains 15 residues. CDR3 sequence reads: CASSSTGATNEKLFF. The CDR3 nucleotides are TGTGCCAGCAGCTCTACAGGGGCAACTAATGAAAAACTGTTTTTT.

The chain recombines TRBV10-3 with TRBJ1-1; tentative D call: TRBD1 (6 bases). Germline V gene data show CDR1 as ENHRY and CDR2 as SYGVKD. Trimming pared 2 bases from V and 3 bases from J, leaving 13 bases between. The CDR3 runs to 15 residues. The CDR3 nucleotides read TGTGCCATCAGTGAGATGCAGGGGACGGACACTGAAGCTTTCTTT. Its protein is CAISEMQGTDTEAFF.

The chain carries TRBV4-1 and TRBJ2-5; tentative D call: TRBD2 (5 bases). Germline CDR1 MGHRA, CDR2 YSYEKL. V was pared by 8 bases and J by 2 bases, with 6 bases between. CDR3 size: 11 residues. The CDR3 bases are TGCGCCAGCGAGGGACAAGAGACCCAGTACTTC. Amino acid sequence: CASEGQETQYF.